A single sample gave rise to the 12 T cell receptor beta chains below, sequenced in a study of early T cells in non-severe SARS-CoV-2 infection. MiXCR was run by TCRdb on the 5' RACE reads, yielding one entry per CDR3 protein. The sample carries tens of thousands of distinct CDR3 sequences, roughly a tenth recorded once. The sample taken for sequencing was whole blood. These receptors all come from an adult who was a healthcare worker with PCR-confirmed SARS-CoV-2 infection or an uninfected control (not recorded which).

The chain uses TRBV6-5 and TRBJ1-1; D possibly corresponds to TRBD1 (5 bases). CDR1 is MNHEY, CDR2 SVGAGI, per germline. V was trimmed by 7 bases and J by 1 base, leaving 10 bases between them. This CDR3 spans 13 amino acids. The CDR3 reads CASTRQGNTEAFF. CDR3 bases: TGTGCCAGCACTCGCCAGGGGAACACTGAAGCTTTCTTT.

This clonotype showed up just a few times. V and J are TRBV20-1 and TRBJ1-1, with D uncertain. Trimming removed 1 base from V and 5 bases from J, with 11 bases in between. The CDR3 spans 13 residues. CDR1 is DFQATT and CDR2 is SNEGSKA in the germline V gene (reference sequence). The chain's CDR3 is CSARGEGFTEAFF. The CDR3, as DNA: TGCAGTGCTAGAGGTGAGGGATTTACTGAAGCTTTCTTT.

This clonotype was seen at least ten times. This chain joins TRBV7-3 and TRBJ1-6; TRBD1 is a possible D gene (6 bases). This CDR3 has 15 residues. In germline, CDR1 is SGHTA, CDR2 FQGTGA. V shed 1 base and J shed 6 bases, with 10 bases lying between them. The CDR3: CASSLMSGANSPLHF. The CDR3 bases are TGTGCCAGCAGCTTAATGTCAGGGGCTAATTCACCCCTCCACTTT.

The table lists this clonotype with many counts. Written as DNA, the CDR3 is TGTGCCAGCAGCTTCCCCCCGGGCTCCACCAGCTCTGGAAACACCATATATTTT. It encodes CASSFPPGSTSSGNTIYF. V is TRBV5-5 and J is TRBJ1-3; no clear D gene. The CDR3 is 18 amino acids. Germline V gene sequence: CDR1 SGHKS, CDR2 YYEKEE (reference sequence). Trimming shortened V by 2 bases and J by 0 bases, and 18 bases separated the two germline ends.

This clonotype was detected ten times or more. This chain links TRBV12-5 with TRBJ1-2; 7 bases align to TRBD1. Looked up from germline, CDR1 is LGHNT and CDR2 is FRNRAP. The trim removed 5 bases at V and 6 bases at J, leaving 15 bases unmatched. The CDR3 is 16 amino acids. In nucleotides, the CDR3 is TGTGCTAGTGGTCTATGGACAGGACAACTACCAAATGGCTACACCTTC. It translates to CASGLWTGQLPNGYTF.

This clonotype was observed a handful of times. The V call is TRBV15, the J call TRBJ2-3; the D is unclear. There are 12 residues in the CDR3. Trimming took off 0 bases at V and 8 bases at J, with 6 bases between the two ends. Germline V gives CDR1 LNHNV, CDR2 YYDKDF (reference sequence). CDR3 residues: CATSRDRGTQYF. CDR3 nucleotides: TGTGCCACCAGCAGAGATCGCGGTACGCAGTATTTT.

This clonotype was picked up a small number of times. The chain is built from TRBV29-1 and TRBJ2-2; D gene unclear. Looked up from germline, CDR1 is SQVTM and CDR2 is ANQGSEA. CDR3 length equals 11 residues. V shed 6 bases and J shed 1 base, with 3 bases lying between them. The CDR3 region has the DNA TGCAGCGTCTTGAACACCGGGGAGCTGTTTTTT. Its protein product is CSVLNTGELFF.

This clonotype was seen a few times. The chain has TRBV5-1 and TRBJ1-1; D is uncertain. Trimming took 1 base from V and 0 from J, leaving 7 bases between them. The CDR3 runs 14 residues. Germline CDR1 reads SGHRS; CDR2 reads YFSETQ. CDR3 in amino acids: CASSLLELNTEAFF. The DNA of the CDR3 is TGCGCCAGCAGCTTGCTAGAATTGAACACTGAAGCTTTCTTT.

The chain joins TRBV11-1 to TRBJ2-1, with D uncertain. Trimming removed 2 bases at V and 0 bases at J, with 5 bases between. Germline CDR1 and CDR2: SGHAT and FQDESV (reference sequence). The CDR3 has 14 residues. This chain's CDR3 is CASSLHSSYNEQFF. Written as DNA, the CDR3 is TGTGCCAGCAGCTTACACAGCTCCTACAATGAGCAGTTCTTC.

CDR3 coding DNA: TGCGCCAGCAGCCACAGACTCCGGGACAGGGGAAAAGAGACCCAGTACTTC. The encoded protein is CASSHRLRDRGKETQYF. The V and J genes are TRBV5-1 and TRBJ2-5; TRBD1 aligns across 10 bases. CDR1 is SGHRS and CDR2 is YFSETQ in the germline V gene. Trimming removed 4 bases from V and 3 bases from J; junction bases left unmatched: 12. The CDR3 runs 17 residues.

This clonotype turned up a few times. This chain joins TRBV18 and TRBJ2-3, with unresolved D. V lost 2 bases, J lost 2 bases, and 14 bases lay in between. The CDR3 runs to 16 residues. Germline CDR1 and CDR2: KGHSH and LQKENI. CDR3 sequence reads: CASSPSLIKDTDTQYF. The DNA of the CDR3 is TGTGCCAGCTCACCATCTTTGATCAAAGACACAGATACGCAGTATTTT.

The rearrangement uses TRBV19 and TRBJ2-7; tentative D call: TRBD2 (6 bases). V dropped 7 bases and J dropped 0 bases, with 13 bases sitting between them. CDR1 and CDR2 (germline): LNHDA, SQIVND (reference sequence). The CDR3 extends over 14 amino acids. The CDR3: CASTGGASSYEQYF. DNA of the CDR3: TGTGCCAGTACCGGCGGGGCTAGCTCCTACGAGCAGTACTTC.